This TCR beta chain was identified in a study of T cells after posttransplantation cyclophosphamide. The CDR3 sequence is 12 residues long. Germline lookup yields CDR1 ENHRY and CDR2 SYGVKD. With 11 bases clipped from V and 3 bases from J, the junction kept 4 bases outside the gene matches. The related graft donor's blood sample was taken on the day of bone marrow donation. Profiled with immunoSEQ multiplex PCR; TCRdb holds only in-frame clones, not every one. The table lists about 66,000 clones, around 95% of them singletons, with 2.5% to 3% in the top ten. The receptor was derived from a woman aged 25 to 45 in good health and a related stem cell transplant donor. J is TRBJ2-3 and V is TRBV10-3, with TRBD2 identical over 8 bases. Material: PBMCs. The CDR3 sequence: CASGLATDTQYF. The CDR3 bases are TGTGCCTCCGGACTAGCAACAGATACGCAGTATTTT.